Each of the 13 T cell receptor beta chains below was sequenced from the same sample in a study of response to subunit inactivated influenza vaccine. Each CDR3 protein gets one entry after TCRdb re-called the RT-PCR reads with MiXCR. The sample lists about 780,000 distinct CDR3 sequences, approximately 18% occurring once. The starting material was PBMCs from blood, obtained 5 days after vaccination. These receptors all come from a man between 45 and 60 years old who received an inactivated influenza vaccine.

This clonotype has just a few counts. V is TRBV4-3 and J is TRBJ2-6; D is unresolved. V was pared by 1 base and J by 0 bases, with 4 bases between. The CDR3 is 15 amino acids. Germline loops: CDR1 LGHNA, CDR2 YSLEER. The CDR3 nucleotides are TGCGCCAGCAGCCAAGTCCTCTCTGGGGCCAACGTCCTGACTTTC. This encodes CASSQVLSGANVLTF.

This clonotype appeared many times. The CDR3 nucleotides read TGTGCCAGCAGAGCGCTAGCGATCAGAGATACGCAGTATTTT. It yields the protein CASRALAIRDTQYF. This chain uses TRBV6-1 with TRBJ2-3; D may be TRBD2 (6 bases). The germline V gene encodes CDR1 MNHNS and CDR2 SASEGT. CDR3 length: 14 amino acids. V was pared by 6 bases and J by 5 bases, with 15 bases between.

This clonotype was picked up many times. The V gene is TRBV20-1, the J gene TRBJ2-1; no reliable D call. Germline V lookup: CDR1 DFQATT, CDR2 SNEGSKA (reference sequence). Deletions cut 5 bases from V and 3 bases from J, with 11 bases between. The CDR3 is 13 amino acids. The CDR3 protein is CSALSPGYNEQFF. The CDR3 DNA reads as TGCAGTGCTCTGTCGCCAGGCTACAATGAGCAGTTCTTC.

This chain uses TRBV7-9 with TRBJ2-1; 12 bases fit TRBD2. Per the germline V gene, CDR1 is SEHNR and CDR2 is FQNEAQ (reference sequence). The CDR3 length is 16 residues. Unmatched junction bases numbered 6, after V lost 5 bases and J lost 4 bases. The CDR3, as DNA: TGTGCCAGCAGCGCGACGGGACTAGCGGGTTACAATGAGCAGTTCTTC. It is translated as CASSATGLAGYNEQFF.

The V gene is TRBV9, the J gene TRBJ2-1, with D tentatively TRBD1 (5 bases). This CDR3 has 16 residues. V gave up 1 base and J gave up 8 bases, with 19 bases separating them. Germline assignment: CDR1 SGDLS and CDR2 YYNGEE. The CDR3 is CASSVRIGAKSDEQFF. The CDR3 DNA sequence: TGTGCCAGCAGCGTACGTATAGGGGCTAAGAGCGATGAGCAGTTCTTC.

V gene TRBV6-2 or TRBV6-3 combines with J gene TRBJ2-1, with 10 bases lining up with TRBD1. Germline V gene data show CDR1 as MNHEY and CDR2 as SVGEGT. CDR3 length: 14 amino acids. V was pared by 6 bases and J by 6 bases, with 5 bases of the junction left unmatched. The DNA for the CDR3 is TGTGCCAGCAGCAGACAGGGGGCTTTCAATGAGCAGTTCTTC. It translates to CASSRQGAFNEQFF.

Only a few counts were recorded for this clonotype. The chain's CDR3 is CASSRAGDNTEAFF. The CDR3, as DNA: TGTGCCAGCAGCCGGGCAGGCGACAACACTGAAGCTTTCTTT. J is TRBJ1-1 and V is TRBV4-2; no clear D. Germline-derived CDR1 and CDR2 are LGHNA and YNFKEQ. The CDR3 runs 14 residues. V was clipped by 4 bases and J by 2 bases, with 11 bases between them.

This clonotype was observed a few times. The rearrangement joins TRBV4-2 to TRBJ2-1; 8 nucleotides agree with TRBD2. CDR1 is LGHNA, CDR2 YNFKEQ, per germline. With V trimmed by 0 bases and J by 4 bases, 8 bases remained unmatched. This CDR3 is 17 amino acids long. The CDR3 loop reads CASSQDYSGKGYNEQFF. Written as DNA, the CDR3 is TGTGCCAGCAGCCAAGATTATAGCGGGAAGGGGTACAATGAGCAGTTCTTC.

The chain combines TRBV29-1 with TRBJ1-5, with D tentatively TRBD1 (6 bases). Germline V gives CDR1 SQVTM, CDR2 ANQGSEA. The V and J ends lost 5 bases and 2 bases respectively, with 10 bases between them. This CDR3 spans 13 amino acids. This CDR3 reads CSVMDRGNQPQHF. DNA of the CDR3: TGCAGCGTTATGGACAGAGGCAATCAGCCCCAGCATTTT.

This chain uses TRBV12-3 or TRBV12-4 with TRBJ2-3; 7 bases map to TRBD1. V lost 5 bases, J lost 2 bases, and 7 bases stayed unmatched. This CDR3 has 15 residues. The CDR3 DNA reads TGTGCCAGCAGTGGTAAGGGGGCAAACACAGATACGCAGTATTTT. As protein: CASSGKGANTDTQYF.

The J gene is TRBJ1-1, the V gene TRBV9; D ambiguous. V lost 4 bases and J lost 0, with 10 bases in between. Per the germline V gene, CDR1 is SGDLS and CDR2 is YYNGEE. This CDR3 comprises 14 residues. The CDR3 DNA sequence: TGTGCCAGCAGCCCCGGCAGAGTGAACACTGAAGCTTTCTTT. This translates into CASSPGRVNTEAFF.

In this sample, this clonotype turned up a few times. This chain connects TRBV20-1 to TRBJ2-3; D may match TRBD1 or TRBD2 (5 bases each). V lost 6 bases, J lost 0 bases, and 10 bases lay in between. This CDR3 region has 13 residues. Germline CDR1 reads DFQATT; CDR2 reads SNEGSKA (reference sequence). CDR3 sequence: CSADRDSTDTQYF. The DNA for the CDR3 is TGCAGTGCGGACCGGGACAGCACAGATACGCAGTATTTT.

The rearrangement joins TRBV5-6 to TRBJ1-2; TRBD1 agrees at 8 bases. The CDR3 covers 16 residues. V was clipped by 1 base and J by 4 bases; unmatched bases: 9. CDR1 is SGHDT, CDR2 YYEEEE, per germline. In nucleotides, the CDR3 is TGTGCCAGCAGCTTGCTCATGGACGACAGGGGCTATGGCTACACCTTC. As protein: CASSLLMDDRGYGYTF.